The 30 T cell receptor beta chains below come from one sample, sequenced in a study of CD8 T cells in ankylosing spondylitis. From the 5' RACE reads, TCRdb called clonotypes with MiXCR, one entry per CDR3 protein. The data hold 250,000 to 350,000 distinct CDR3 sequences, with about 20% observed a single time. What was sequenced was blood, either unsorted or a sorted T cell fraction (not recorded which). All receptors come from a female donor with ankylosing spondylitis or in good health (not recorded which).

The V gene is TRBV24-1, the J gene TRBJ2-5; D assignment may be TRBD1 or TRBD2 (5 bases each). The CDR3 is 13 amino acids. V lost 5 bases and J lost 4, with 10 bases in between. In germline, CDR1 is KGHDR, CDR2 SFDVKD. In DNA form, the CDR3 reads TGTGCCACCAGTGGAGGGGCGGGAGAGACCCAGTACTTC. Translating it yields CATSGGAGETQYF.

The V and J genes are TRBV7-8 and TRBJ2-4; no firm D call. The CDR3 consists of 14 residues. CDR1 is SGHVS, CDR2 FQNEAQ, per germline. Trimming pared 5 bases from V and 0 bases from J, leaving 8 bases between. This CDR3 is CASSLTVAKNIQYF. The CDR3 DNA reads as TGTGCCAGCAGCCTAACAGTAGCCAAAAACATTCAGTACTTC. Using reference TRBV7-8 and TRBJ2-4 for the parts outside the CDR3, the full variable domain is GAGVSQSPRYKVAKRGQDVALRCDPISGHVSLFWYQQALGQGPEFLTYFQNEAQLDKSGLPSDRFFAERPEGSVSTLKIQRTQQEDSAVYLCASSLTVAKNIQYFGAGTRLSVL.

This clonotype has a handful of counts. The chain is built from TRBV7-6 and TRBJ2-7; the D gene could be TRBD1 or TRBD2 (5 bases each). Germline CDR1 reads SGHVS; CDR2 reads FNYEAQ. V shed 1 base and J shed 7 bases, with 14 bases lying between them. The CDR3 loop spans 14 amino acids. Here the CDR3 reads CASSLDGGVREQYF. The CDR3 DNA follows: TGTGCCAGCAGCTTAGATGGGGGAGTGAGGGAGCAGTACTTC.

The rearrangement joins TRBV29-1 to TRBJ1-1, with unresolved D. Germline values: CDR1 SQVTM, CDR2 ANQGSEA. Trimming took off 7 bases at V and 4 bases at J, with 13 bases between the two ends. The CDR3 has 12 residues. CDR3 nucleotide sequence: TGCAGCGCAGCCGACGTCTCCACTGAAGCTTTCTTT. This sequence encodes CSAADVSTEAFF.

This clonotype was observed a few times. V is TRBV9 and J is TRBJ2-1, with a weak D call TRBD1 (6 bases). V was trimmed by 3 bases and J by 7 bases, leaving 11 bases between them. Germline V gene lookup returns CDR1 SGDLS and CDR2 YYNGEE. CDR3 length: 13 amino acids. CDR3 bases: TGTGCCAGCAGCGGGAAAGGGGGAAATGAGCAGTTCTTC. Amino acids: CASSGKGGNEQFF.

A few counts support this clonotype. V is TRBV10-3 and J is TRBJ2-1; 13 bases fit TRBD2. This CDR3 is 15 amino acids long. CDR1 ENHRY and CDR2 SYGVKD come from the germline V gene. V shed 3 bases, J shed 4 bases, and the junction held 0 bases outside the gene matches. CDR3: CAISELAGGYNEQFF. The CDR3 nucleotides are TGTGCCATCAGTGAACTAGCGGGAGGGTACAATGAGCAGTTCTTC.

This chain joins TRBV28 and TRBJ1-6; D perhaps matches TRBD1 (5 bases). This CDR3 is built from 15 residues. Germline V gene sequence: CDR1 MDHEN, CDR2 SYDVKM. Trimming took off 0 bases at V and 9 bases at J, with 12 bases between the two ends. CDR3 region: CASSLWGTPGSPLHF. CDR3 bases: TGTGCCAGCAGTTTATGGGGGACTCCGGGTTCACCCCTCCACTTT.

CDR3 region: CASSSFGQRRQYF. The CDR3 region has the DNA TGTGCCAGCAGCAGTTTTGGCCAGAGAAGGCAGTATTTT. The V and J genes are TRBV28 and TRBJ2-3; D is unclear. CDR1 MDHEN and CDR2 SYDVKM come from the germline V gene. The CDR3 sequence is 13 residues long. V was pared by 6 bases and J by 11 bases, with 18 bases between.

The gene calls are TRBV12-3 or TRBV12-4 and TRBJ1-5, with D possibly matching TRBD1 (6 bases). Deletions cut 3 bases from V and 7 bases from J, with 10 bases between. The CDR3 has 13 residues. CDR3 residues: CASSFEGGQPQHF. CDR3 DNA: TGTGCCAGCAGTTTTGAAGGGGGACAGCCCCAGCATTTT.

The chain links TRBV7-2 to TRBJ2-7, with TRBD2 identical over 7 bases. The germline CDR1 and CDR2 sequences are SGHTA and FQGNSA. This CDR3 region has 15 residues. V lost 5 bases and J lost 1; bases outside the gene matches: 8. The CDR3 protein is CASSMRAGESYEQYF. CDR3 nucleotide sequence: TGTGCCAGCAGCATGAGGGCGGGAGAATCCTACGAGCAGTACTTC.

This clonotype has a handful of counts. The chain recombines TRBV29-1 with TRBJ2-1; 12 bases map to TRBD2. With V trimmed by 7 bases and J by 9 bases, 7 bases remained unmatched. Germline CDR1 SQVTM, CDR2 ANQGSEA. The CDR3 length is 13 residues. The CDR3 spells CSAPRLAGVEQFF. As DNA, the CDR3 is TGCAGCGCCCCCCGACTAGCGGGAGTTGAGCAGTTCTTC.

This chain uses TRBV11-2 with TRBJ2-1, with 9 bases identical to TRBD2. Germline V lookup: CDR1 SGHAT, CDR2 FQNNGV. This CDR3 contains 19 residues. V lost 6 bases, J lost 5 bases, and 20 bases stayed unmatched. The CDR3 DNA is TGTGCCAGCAGTCACGGGCGTCAGAGGGGACTAGCTTCAAACAATGAGCAGTTCTTC. This translates into CASSHGRQRGLASNNEQFF.

The V and J genes are TRBV7-2 and TRBJ2-7; a possible D gene is TRBD2 (5 bases). Germline CDR1 and CDR2: SGHTA and FQGNSA. The length of the CDR3 is 16 residues. With 4 bases removed from V and 2 bases from J, the gap between germline ends came to 18 bases. This CDR3 is CASSSGLRADTYEQYF. DNA of the CDR3: TGTGCCAGCAGCTCCGGGTTGCGGGCCGATACCTACGAGCAGTACTTC.

The table lists this clonotype with many counts. The rearrangement links TRBV15 to TRBJ2-7; 8 bases fit TRBD2. After removal of 0 bases from V and 3 bases from J, the junction contained 4 bases not matched to a gene. Germline values: CDR1 LNHNV, CDR2 YYDKDF (reference sequence). The CDR3 totals 15 residues. As DNA, the CDR3 is TGTGCCACCAGCAGAGATACTAGCGGAATCTACGAGCAGTACTTC. Amino acids: CATSRDTSGIYEQYF.

V is TRBV7-2 and J is TRBJ2-5; 12 bases align to TRBD2. The ends lost 2 bases at V and 2 bases at J; junction bases unmatched: 3. The length of the CDR3 is 16 residues. The germline CDR1 and CDR2 sequences are SGHTA and FQGNSA. The CDR3 DNA follows: TGTGCCAGCAGCTTACAGCTAGCGGGAGGGCAAGAGACCCAGTACTTC. It translates to CASSLQLAGGQETQYF.

J is TRBJ1-1 and V is TRBV11-3; possibly TRBD1 for D (6 bases). This CDR3 is 12 amino acids long. Per germline, CDR1 SGHNT and CDR2 YENEEA. V was clipped by 7 bases and J by 7 bases, with 13 bases between them. The CDR3 reads CASTPRGLEAFF. The DNA for the CDR3 is TGTGCCAGCACCCCCAGGGGCCTTGAAGCTTTCTTT.

This clonotype was seen more than once but under ten times. The chain has TRBV18 and TRBJ2-5, with D hard to call. V lost 6 bases and J lost 5, with 13 bases in between. The CDR3 has 13 residues. The germline gives CDR1 KGHSH, CDR2 LQKENI. CDR3 coding DNA: TGTGCCAGCTCGATGGACCACGCCGAGACCCAGTACTTC. It codes for CASSMDHAETQYF.

This clonotype was counted between two and nine times. The rearrangement uses TRBV7-2 and TRBJ1-1; D not resolved. Between the trimmed V and J ends, which lost 5 bases and 0 bases, there was a span of 13 bases. Germline V gene data show CDR1 as SGHTA and CDR2 as FQGNSA. CDR3 length: 15 residues. CDR3 sequence: CASSPSVGMNTEAFF. The DNA for the CDR3 is TGTGCCAGCAGCCCGAGTGTTGGAATGAACACTGAAGCTTTCTTT.

At least ten counts were recorded for this clonotype. The chain uses TRBV20-1 and TRBJ1-1; no reliable D call. V lost 3 bases, J lost 5 bases, and 13 bases lay in between. This CDR3 has 13 amino acids. Germline V lookup: CDR1 DFQATT, CDR2 SNEGSKA (reference sequence). The CDR3 DNA reads TGCAGTGCTAGGAATATGGGAGGAACTGAAGCTTTCTTT. Translation: CSARNMGGTEAFF.

CDR3 region: CASSLSDATNEKLFF. The DNA for the CDR3 is TGCGCCAGCAGCTTGAGCGACGCAACTAATGAAAAACTGTTTTTT. V is TRBV5-1 and J is TRBJ1-4; D remains unclear. The CDR3 spans 15 residues. V was shortened by 1 base and J by 0 bases, with 7 bases between the two germline ends. CDR1 SGHRS and CDR2 YFSETQ come from the germline V gene. The whole variable domain, filled in from reference TRBV5-1 and TRBJ1-4, reads KAGVTQTPRYLIKTRGQQVTLSCSPISGHRSVSWYQQTPGQGLQFLFEYFSETQRNKGNFPGRFSGRQFSNSRSEMNVSTLELGDSALYLCASSLSDATNEKLFFGSGTQLSVL.

The V gene is TRBV27, the J gene TRBJ1-3, with D maybe TRBD1 (5 bases). The CDR3 is 15 amino acids. With 6 bases removed from V and 2 bases from J, the gap between germline ends came to 14 bases. CDR1 is MNHEY, CDR2 SMNVEV, per germline (reference sequence). CDR3 bases: TGTGCCAGCAGGGACCATGGGGGTCCTGGAAACACCATATATTTT. Its translation is CASRDHGGPGNTIYF.

This clonotype was found a few times. The J gene is TRBJ2-7, the V gene TRBV15; D gene ambiguous. Germline V gives CDR1 LNHNV, CDR2 YYDKDF (reference sequence). V lost 0 bases to trimming and J lost 1 base, with 10 bases between them. The CDR3 runs 15 residues. Here the CDR3 reads CATSRDVGGSYEQYF. The CDR3 DNA reads as TGTGCCACCAGCAGAGATGTTGGTGGGTCCTACGAGCAGTACTTC.

This chain connects TRBV29-1 to TRBJ1-5; 9 bases align to TRBD1. Germline V CDR1 and CDR2: SQVTM, ANQGSEA. The CDR3 spans 14 residues. The junction had 9 bases not matched to a gene; V was cut back by 5 bases and J by 7 bases. DNA of the CDR3: TGCAGCGTTTCCGGGACAGGGATGGACCAGCCCCAGCATTTT. Translated: CSVSGTGMDQPQHF.

Only a few counts were recorded for this clonotype. The V and J genes are TRBV7-2 and TRBJ1-6; maybe TRBD1 (5 bases). With 5 bases removed from V and 8 bases from J, the gap between germline ends came to 16 bases. The CDR3 length is 15 residues. Germline CDR1 and CDR2: SGHTA and FQGNSA. This CDR3 reads CASSGRGTRDSPLHF. CDR3 DNA: TGTGCCAGCAGCGGACGTGGGACCCGGGATTCACCCCTCCACTTT.

CDR3 residues: CASSQDWTSGFGEQFF. In DNA form, the CDR3 reads TGCGCCAGCAGCCAAGATTGGACTAGCGGTTTCGGTGAGCAGTTCTTC. The chain joins TRBV4-3 to TRBJ2-1; 10 positions match TRBD2. There are 16 residues in the CDR3. The V and J ends lost 0 bases and 9 bases, in that order; junction bases with no gene match: 8. Germline V gives CDR1 LGHNA, CDR2 YSLEER.

The V gene is TRBV20-1, the J gene TRBJ2-1; D is unresolved. The CDR3 runs to 13 residues. CDR1 is DFQATT and CDR2 is SNEGSKA in the germline V gene (reference sequence). The CDR3 loop is CSVKGFPGLEQFF. Here the CDR3 DNA reads TGCAGCGTTAAGGGCTTTCCGGGCCTTGAGCAGTTCTTC.

The sample holds a few counts of this clonotype. V and J are TRBV5-6 and TRBJ1-1; 7 bases align to TRBD1. CDR1 and CDR2 from the germline V gene are SGHDT and YYEEEE. This CDR3 region has 16 residues. V trimming: 1 base; J trimming: 1 base; junction bases outside the gene matches: 7. CDR3 in amino acids: CASSLFRGQTNTEAFF. CDR3 in DNA: TGTGCCAGCAGCTTGTTCCGGGGACAGACGAACACTGAAGCTTTCTTT.

This clonotype was counted many times. The chain couples TRBV20-1 to TRBJ2-1, with TRBD2 as a possible D gene (6 bases). CDR3 length equals 14 residues. Germline CDR1 reads DFQATT; CDR2 reads SNEGSKA (reference sequence). Between the trimmed V and J ends, which lost 6 bases and 2 bases, there was a span of 14 bases. DNA for the CDR3: TGCAGTGCAAACTTAGCGGCTCCCTACAATGAGCAGTTCTTC. Protein sequence: CSANLAAPYNEQFF.

A note on this clonotype: A read error may be the cause here, since a much bigger clone is one base away. The gene calls are TRBV29-1 and TRBJ2-1, with D uncertain. CDR3 length equals 16 residues. The V and J ends lost 8 bases and 9 bases respectively, with 29 bases between them. The germline V gene has CDR1 SQVTM and CDR2 ANQGSEA. The DNA of the CDR3 is TGCAGCATCAAAGGGATAGGGCAAGGCGTCCTTGCTGAGCAGTTCTTC. Translation: CSIKGIGQGVLAEQFF.

V and J are TRBV6-2 or TRBV6-3 and TRBJ1-6; D remains ambiguous. V was clipped by 10 bases and J by 8 bases, with 15 bases between them. Germline CDR1 and CDR2: MNHEY and SVGEGT. This CDR3 region has 13 residues. For the CDR3, the DNA is TGTGCCACCAGGAAACCAGCGGATTCACCCCTCCACTTT. Translated, it gives CATRKPADSPLHF.